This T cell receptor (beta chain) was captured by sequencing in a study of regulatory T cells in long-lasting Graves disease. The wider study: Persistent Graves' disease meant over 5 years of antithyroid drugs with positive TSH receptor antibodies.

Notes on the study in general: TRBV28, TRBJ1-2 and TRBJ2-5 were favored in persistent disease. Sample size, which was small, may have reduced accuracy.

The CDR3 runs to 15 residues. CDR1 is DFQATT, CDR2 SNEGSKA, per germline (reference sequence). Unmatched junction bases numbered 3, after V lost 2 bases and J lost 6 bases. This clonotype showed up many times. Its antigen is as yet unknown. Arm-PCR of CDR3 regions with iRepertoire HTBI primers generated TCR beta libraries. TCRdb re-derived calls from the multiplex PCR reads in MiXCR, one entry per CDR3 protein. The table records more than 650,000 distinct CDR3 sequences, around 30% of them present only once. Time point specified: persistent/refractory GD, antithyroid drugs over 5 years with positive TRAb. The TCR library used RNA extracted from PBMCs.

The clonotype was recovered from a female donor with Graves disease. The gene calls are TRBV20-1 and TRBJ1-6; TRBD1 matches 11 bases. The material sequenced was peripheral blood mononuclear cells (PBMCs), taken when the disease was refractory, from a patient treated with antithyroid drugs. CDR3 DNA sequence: TGCAGTGCTAGAAGGACAGGGGGCGGTAATTCACCCCTCCACTTT. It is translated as CSARRTGGGNSPLHF.